What follows is one TCR beta chain and its context. Its target antigen remains unknown. No base quality values were provided; no much bigger clone lies one nucleotide off. Reading the label with the study, this specimen's time point is: newly diagnosed, previously untreated cHL patient sample. To serve as a comparison group for the relapsed/refractory trial patients, PBMCs were sequenced from patients with newly diagnosed, previously untreated classical Hodgkin lymphoma. After peripheral blood was drawn into 8 mL Vacutainer Cell Preparation Tubes, PBMCs were isolated by centrifugation and then cryopreserved. The data were obtained in a study of PD-1 blockade in classical Hodgkin lymphoma (dated by TCRdb to the early 2020s). Notes on the research overall: A peripheral blood immune signature of response to PD-1 blockade in classical Hodgkin lymphoma was defined using TCR beta sequencing and CyTOF. The paper as a whole reports these results and caveats: The study covered only a single clinical trial cohort, and the causes of the repertoire differences, possibly disease activity or prior therapy, were still not defined. Baseline TCR diversity was reported to be lower in newly diagnosed patients than in healthy donors, and even lower in relapsed/refractory patients.

The Qiagen DNeasy kit was used to extract genomic DNA both from unsorted PBMCs and from the negatively selected CD4+ and CD8+ fractions. TCR beta CDR3 regions were subjected to amplification by immunoSEQ multiplex PCR with primers that anneal to V and J segments. A synthetic immune receptor repertoire was used to minimize amplification bias, and remaining bias was computationally removed after sequencing. The paper's data handling went like this. Custom Python scripts were used to quantify repertoire diversity as the Shannon entropy index. Unsorted, CD4+ and CD8+ repertoires were examined separately, except in combined analyses, for which CD4+ and CD8+ sequences were merged in silico. The table was pulled from immuneACCESS by TCRdb, which kept in-frame rearrangements only. Such tables lose some clones; where checked, under half of the loss comes from unresolved V genes, and the rest has no known cause. Clone size and V and J calls were adopted from that table, with D and trimming inferred from the DNA. The sample profile shows about 47,000 clones; roughly 88% of them were found once. About 5.3% of the sample rests with the top ten.

Source material: peripheral blood mononuclear cells (PBMCs). The source of this sequence is a human donor with classical Hodgkin lymphoma.

DNA sequence: TGTGCCAGCAGCTGGGATGGAGGTACGCAGTATTTT. Its amino acids are CASSWDGGTQYF. Here the chain combines TRBV7-3 and TRBJ2-3, and possibly TRBD2, on 5 matching bases. CDR1 and CDR2 were assigned from the germline V gene as SGHTA and FQGTGA. Deletion took 4 bases off V and 8 bases off J, with a span of 10 bases between the germline ends. Spanning cysteine to phenylalanine, the CDR3 consists of 12 amino acids. Only the CDR3 region is kept as DNA, spanning 36 bases read in frame from base 1.